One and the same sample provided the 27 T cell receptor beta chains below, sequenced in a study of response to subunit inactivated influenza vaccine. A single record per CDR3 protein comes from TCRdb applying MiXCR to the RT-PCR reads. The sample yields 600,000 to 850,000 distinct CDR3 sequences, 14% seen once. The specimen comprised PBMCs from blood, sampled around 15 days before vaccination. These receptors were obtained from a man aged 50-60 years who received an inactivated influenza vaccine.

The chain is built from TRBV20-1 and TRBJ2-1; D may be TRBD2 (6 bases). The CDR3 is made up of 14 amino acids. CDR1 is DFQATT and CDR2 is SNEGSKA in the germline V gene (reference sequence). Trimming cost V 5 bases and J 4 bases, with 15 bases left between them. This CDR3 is CSAPTVAGYNEQFF. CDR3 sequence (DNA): TGCAGTGCTCCTACAGTCGCGGGGTACAATGAGCAGTTCTTC.

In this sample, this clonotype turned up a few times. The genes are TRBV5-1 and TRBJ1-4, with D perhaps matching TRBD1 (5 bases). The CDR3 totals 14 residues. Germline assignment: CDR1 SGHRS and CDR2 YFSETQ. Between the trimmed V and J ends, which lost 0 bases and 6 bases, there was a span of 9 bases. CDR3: CASSLEGADEKLFF. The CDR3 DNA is TGCGCCAGCAGCTTGGAAGGGGCGGATGAAAAACTGTTTTTT.

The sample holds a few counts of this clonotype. CDR3 residues: CASRLAESHNEQFF. Written as DNA, the CDR3 is TGTGCCAGCAGACTAGCGGAGTCCCACAATGAGCAGTTCTTC. The chain has TRBV6-1 and TRBJ2-1; TRBD2 matches 8 bases. V trimming: 6 bases; J trimming: 5 bases; junction bases outside the gene matches: 6. The V gene's germline CDR1 is MNHNS and CDR2 SASEGT. The CDR3 is 14 residues long.

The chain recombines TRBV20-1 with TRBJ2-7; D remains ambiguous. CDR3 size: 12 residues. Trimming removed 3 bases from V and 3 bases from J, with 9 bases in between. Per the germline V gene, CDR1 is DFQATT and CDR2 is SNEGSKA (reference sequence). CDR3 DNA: TGCAGTGCTAGGGGTACGAACTACGAGCAGTACTTC. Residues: CSARGTNYEQYF.

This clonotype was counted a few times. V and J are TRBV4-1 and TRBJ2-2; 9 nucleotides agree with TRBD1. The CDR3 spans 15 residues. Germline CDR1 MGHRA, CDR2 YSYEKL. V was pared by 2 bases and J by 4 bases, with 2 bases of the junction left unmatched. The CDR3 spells CASSQSTGGTGELFF. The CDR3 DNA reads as TGCGCCAGCAGCCAATCGACAGGGGGCACCGGGGAGCTGTTTTTT.

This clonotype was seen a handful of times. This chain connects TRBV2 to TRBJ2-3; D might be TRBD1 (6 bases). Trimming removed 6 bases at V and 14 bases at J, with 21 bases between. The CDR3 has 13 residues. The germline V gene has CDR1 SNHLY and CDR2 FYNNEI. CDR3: CASSLAIGQLVYF. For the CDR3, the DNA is TGTGCCAGCAGCCTTGCGATAGGACAGTTGGTGTATTTT.

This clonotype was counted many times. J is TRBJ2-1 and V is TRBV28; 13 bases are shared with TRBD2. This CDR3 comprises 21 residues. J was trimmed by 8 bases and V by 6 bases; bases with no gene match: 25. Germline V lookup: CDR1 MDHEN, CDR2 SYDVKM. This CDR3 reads CASSRGGQPLLAGGPPDEQFF. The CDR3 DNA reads TGTGCCAGCAGCCGAGGGGGACAGCCTCTACTAGCGGGGGGGCCGCCCGATGAGCAGTTCTTC.

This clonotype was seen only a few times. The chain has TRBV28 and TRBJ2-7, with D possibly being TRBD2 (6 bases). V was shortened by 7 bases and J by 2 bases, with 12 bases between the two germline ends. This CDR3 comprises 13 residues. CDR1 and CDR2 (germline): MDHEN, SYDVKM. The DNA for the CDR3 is TGTGCCAGCAAATGGGCGGGGCCCTACGAGCAGTACTTC. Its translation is CASKWAGPYEQYF.

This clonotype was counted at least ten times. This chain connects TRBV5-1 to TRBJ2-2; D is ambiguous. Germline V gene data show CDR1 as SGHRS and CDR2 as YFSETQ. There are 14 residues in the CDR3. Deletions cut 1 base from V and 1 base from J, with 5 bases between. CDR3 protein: CASSLSKNTGELFF. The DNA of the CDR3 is TGCGCCAGCAGCTTGTCCAAGAACACCGGGGAGCTGTTTTTT.

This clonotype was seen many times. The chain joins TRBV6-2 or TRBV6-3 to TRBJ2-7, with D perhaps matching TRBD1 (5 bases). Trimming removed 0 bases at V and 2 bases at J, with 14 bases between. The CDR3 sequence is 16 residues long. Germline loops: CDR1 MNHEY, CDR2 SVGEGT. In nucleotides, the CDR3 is TGTGCCAGCAGTTACTCTAGGAACAGGCCCACCTACGAGCAGTACTTC. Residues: CASSYSRNRPTYEQYF.

CDR3 loop: CASSLGTSGSGETQYF. CDR3 in DNA: TGTGCCAGCAGCTTGGGGACTAGCGGGAGCGGGGAGACCCAGTACTTC. The J gene is TRBJ2-5, the V gene TRBV7-3; 14 bases map to TRBD2. V trimming: 3 bases; J trimming: 5 bases; junction bases outside the gene matches: 5. Germline assignment: CDR1 SGHTA and CDR2 FQGTGA. The CDR3 consists of 16 residues.

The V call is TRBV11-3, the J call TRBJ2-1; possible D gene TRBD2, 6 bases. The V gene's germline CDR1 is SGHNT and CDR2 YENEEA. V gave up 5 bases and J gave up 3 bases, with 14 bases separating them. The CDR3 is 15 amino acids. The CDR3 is CASSPSGLNYNEQFF. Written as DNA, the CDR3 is TGTGCCAGCAGCCCCTCTGGACTAAACTACAATGAGCAGTTCTTC. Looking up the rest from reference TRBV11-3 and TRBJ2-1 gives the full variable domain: EAGVVQSPRYKIIEKKQPVAFWCNPISGHNTLYWYLQNLGQGPELLIRYENEEAVDDSQLPKDRFSAERLKGVDSTLKIQPAELGDSAVYLCASSPSGLNYNEQFFGPGTRLTVL.

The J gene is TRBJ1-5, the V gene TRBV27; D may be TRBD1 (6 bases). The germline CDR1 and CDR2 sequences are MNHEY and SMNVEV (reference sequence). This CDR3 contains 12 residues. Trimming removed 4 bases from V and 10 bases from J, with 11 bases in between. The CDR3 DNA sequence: TGTGCCAGCAGTTCCCCACAGGGTCCCCAGCATTTT. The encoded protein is CASSSPQGPQHF.

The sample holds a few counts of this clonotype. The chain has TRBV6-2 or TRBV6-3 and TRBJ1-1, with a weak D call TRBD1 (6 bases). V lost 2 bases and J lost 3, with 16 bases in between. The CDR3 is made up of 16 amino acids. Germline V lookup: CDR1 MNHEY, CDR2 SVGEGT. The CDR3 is CASSYRTGTRDTEAFF. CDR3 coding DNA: TGTGCCAGCAGTTACAGAACAGGGACCAGGGACACTGAAGCTTTCTTT.

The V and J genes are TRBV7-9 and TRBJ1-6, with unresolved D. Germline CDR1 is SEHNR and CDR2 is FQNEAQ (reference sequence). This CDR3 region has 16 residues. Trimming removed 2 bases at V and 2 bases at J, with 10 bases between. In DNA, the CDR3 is TGTGCCAGCAGCTTACGTGCGGACCCCTATAATTCACCCCTCCACTTT. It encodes CASSLRADPYNSPLHF.

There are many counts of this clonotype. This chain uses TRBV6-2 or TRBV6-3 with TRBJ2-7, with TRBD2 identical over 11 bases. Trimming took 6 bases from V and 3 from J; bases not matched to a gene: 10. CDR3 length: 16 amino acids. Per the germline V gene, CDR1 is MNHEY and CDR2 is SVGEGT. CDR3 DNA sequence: TGTGCCAGCAGCCGACGACTAGCGGGGAGTATCTACGAGCAGTACTTC. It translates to CASSRRLAGSIYEQYF.

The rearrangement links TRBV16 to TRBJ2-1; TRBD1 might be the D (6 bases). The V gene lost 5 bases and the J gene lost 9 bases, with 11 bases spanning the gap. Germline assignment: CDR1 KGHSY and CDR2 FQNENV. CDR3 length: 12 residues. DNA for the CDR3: TGTGCCAGCAGCAAACAGGGAAGTGAGCAGTTCTTC. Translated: CASSKQGSEQFF.

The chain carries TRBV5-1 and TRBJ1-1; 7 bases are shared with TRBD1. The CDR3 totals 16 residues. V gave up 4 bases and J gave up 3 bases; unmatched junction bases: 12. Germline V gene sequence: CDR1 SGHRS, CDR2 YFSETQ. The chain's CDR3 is CASSTQGVHGDTEAFF. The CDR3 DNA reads TGCGCCAGCAGCACCCAGGGGGTTCACGGCGACACTGAAGCTTTCTTT.

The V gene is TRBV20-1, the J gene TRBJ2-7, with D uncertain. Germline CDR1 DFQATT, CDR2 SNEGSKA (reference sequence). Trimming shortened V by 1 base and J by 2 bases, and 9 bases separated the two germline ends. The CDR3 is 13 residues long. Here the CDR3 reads CSARGDKPYEQYF. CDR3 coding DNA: TGCAGTGCTAGAGGAGACAAACCCTACGAGCAGTACTTC.

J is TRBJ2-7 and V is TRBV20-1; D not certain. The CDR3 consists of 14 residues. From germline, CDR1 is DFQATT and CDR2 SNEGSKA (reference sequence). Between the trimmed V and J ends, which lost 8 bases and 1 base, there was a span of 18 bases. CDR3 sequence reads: CSTREAFRSYEQYF. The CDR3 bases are TGCAGTACAAGAGAGGCATTTCGATCCTACGAGCAGTACTTC.

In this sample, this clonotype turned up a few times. The DNA for the CDR3 is TGTGCCAGCAGCTTAAACGACTGGGGGAACTATGGCTACACCTTC. Translated, it gives CASSLNDWGNYGYTF. V gene TRBV7-9 combines with J gene TRBJ1-2; the D gene is possibly TRBD1 (5 bases). Germline CDR1 and CDR2: SEHNR and FQNEAQ (reference sequence). This CDR3 is 15 amino acids long. V was trimmed by 2 bases and J by 2 bases, leaving 12 bases between them.

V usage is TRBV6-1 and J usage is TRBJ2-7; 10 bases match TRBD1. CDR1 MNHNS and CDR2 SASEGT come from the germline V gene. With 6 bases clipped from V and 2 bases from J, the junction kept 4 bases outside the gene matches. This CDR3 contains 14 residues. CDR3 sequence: CASRSGQGTYEQYF. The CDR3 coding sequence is TGTGCCAGCAGGTCGGGACAGGGGACCTACGAGCAGTACTTC.

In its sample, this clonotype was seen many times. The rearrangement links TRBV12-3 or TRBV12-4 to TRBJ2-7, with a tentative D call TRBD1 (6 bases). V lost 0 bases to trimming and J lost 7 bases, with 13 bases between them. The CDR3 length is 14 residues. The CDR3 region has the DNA TGTGCCAGCAGTTTAGCGGGACAAGGAAGGGAGCAGTACTTC. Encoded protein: CASSLAGQGREQYF.

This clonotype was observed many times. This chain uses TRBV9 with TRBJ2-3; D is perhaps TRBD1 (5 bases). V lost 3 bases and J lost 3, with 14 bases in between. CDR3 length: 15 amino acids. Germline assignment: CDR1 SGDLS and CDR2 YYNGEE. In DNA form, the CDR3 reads TGTGCCAGCAGCGGCCGGGTTCCAGGGACAGATACGCAGTATTTT. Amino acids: CASSGRVPGTDTQYF.

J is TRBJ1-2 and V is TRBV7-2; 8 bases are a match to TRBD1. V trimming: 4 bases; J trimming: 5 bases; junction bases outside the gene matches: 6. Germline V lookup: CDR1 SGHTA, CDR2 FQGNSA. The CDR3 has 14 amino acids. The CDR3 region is CASSSTTGEYGYTF. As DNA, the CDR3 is TGTGCCAGCAGCTCGACGACAGGGGAGTATGGCTACACCTTC.

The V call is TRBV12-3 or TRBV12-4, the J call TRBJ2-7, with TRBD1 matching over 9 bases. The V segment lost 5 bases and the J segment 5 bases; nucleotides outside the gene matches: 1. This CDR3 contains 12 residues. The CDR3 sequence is CASSTGGHEQYF. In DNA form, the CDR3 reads TGTGCCAGCAGTACAGGGGGCCACGAGCAGTACTTC.

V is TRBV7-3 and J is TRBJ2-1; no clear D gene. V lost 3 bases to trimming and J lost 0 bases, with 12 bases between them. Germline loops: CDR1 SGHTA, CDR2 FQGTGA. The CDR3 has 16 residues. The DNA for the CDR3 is TGTGCCAGCAGCTTCGCGGCGTCGAGCTCCTACAATGAGCAGTTCTTC. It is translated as CASSFAASSSYNEQFF.